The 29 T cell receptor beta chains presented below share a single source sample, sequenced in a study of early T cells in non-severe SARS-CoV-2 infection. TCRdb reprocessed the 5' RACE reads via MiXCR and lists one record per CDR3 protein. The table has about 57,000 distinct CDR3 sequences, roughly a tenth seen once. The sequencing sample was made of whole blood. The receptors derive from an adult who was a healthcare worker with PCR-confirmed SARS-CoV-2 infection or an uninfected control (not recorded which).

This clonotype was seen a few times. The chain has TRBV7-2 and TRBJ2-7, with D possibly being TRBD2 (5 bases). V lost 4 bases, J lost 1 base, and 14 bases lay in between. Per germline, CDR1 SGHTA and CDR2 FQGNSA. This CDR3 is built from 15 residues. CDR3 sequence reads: CASSSTPGGSYEQYF. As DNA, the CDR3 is TGTGCCAGCAGCTCGACCCCGGGCGGGTCCTACGAGCAGTACTTC.

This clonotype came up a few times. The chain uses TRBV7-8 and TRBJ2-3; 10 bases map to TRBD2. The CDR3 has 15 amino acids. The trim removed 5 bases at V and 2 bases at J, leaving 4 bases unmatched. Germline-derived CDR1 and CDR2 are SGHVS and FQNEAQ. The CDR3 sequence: CASSELAGYTDTQYF. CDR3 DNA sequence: TGTGCCAGCAGCGAACTAGCGGGGTACACAGATACGCAGTATTTT. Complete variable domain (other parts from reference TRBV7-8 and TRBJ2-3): GAGVSQSPRYKVAKRGQDVALRCDPISGHVSLFWYQQALGQGPEFLTYFQNEAQLDKSGLPSDRFFAERPEGSVSTLKIQRTQQEDSAVYLCASSELAGYTDTQYFGPGTRLTVL.

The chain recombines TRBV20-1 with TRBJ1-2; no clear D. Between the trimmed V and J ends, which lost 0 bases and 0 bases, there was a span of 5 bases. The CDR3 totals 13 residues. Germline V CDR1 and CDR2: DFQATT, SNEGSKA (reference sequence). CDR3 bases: TGCAGTGCTAGAGAGGCAGCTAACTATGGCTACACCTTC. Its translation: CSAREAANYGYTF.

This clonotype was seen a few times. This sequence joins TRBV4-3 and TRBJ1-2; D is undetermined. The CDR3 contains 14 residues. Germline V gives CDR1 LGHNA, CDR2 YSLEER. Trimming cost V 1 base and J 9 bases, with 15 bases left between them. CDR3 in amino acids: CASSQVKISGSYTF. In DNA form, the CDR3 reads TGCGCCAGCAGCCAAGTCAAAATTTCAGGAAGCTACACCTTC.

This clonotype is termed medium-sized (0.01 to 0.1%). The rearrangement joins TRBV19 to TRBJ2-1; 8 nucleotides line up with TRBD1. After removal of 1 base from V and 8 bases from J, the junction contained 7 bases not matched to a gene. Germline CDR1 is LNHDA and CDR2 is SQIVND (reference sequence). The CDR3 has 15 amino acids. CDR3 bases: TGTGCCAGTAGTATAGGACAGGGGCCCAATGATGAGCAGTTCTTC. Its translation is CASSIGQGPNDEQFF. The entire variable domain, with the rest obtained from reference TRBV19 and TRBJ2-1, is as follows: DGGITQSPKYLFRKEGQNVTLSCEQNLNHDAMYWYRQDPGQGLRLIYYSQIVNDFQKGDIAEGYSVSREKKESFPLTVTSAQKNPTAFYLCASSIGQGPNDEQFFGPGTRLTVL.

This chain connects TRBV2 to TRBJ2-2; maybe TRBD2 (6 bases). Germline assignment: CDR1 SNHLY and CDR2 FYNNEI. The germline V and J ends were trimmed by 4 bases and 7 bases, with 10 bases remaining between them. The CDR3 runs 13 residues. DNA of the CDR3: TGTGCCAGCAGTGGCTGGGGGGACGGGGAGCTGTTTTTT. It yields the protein CASSGWGDGELFF.

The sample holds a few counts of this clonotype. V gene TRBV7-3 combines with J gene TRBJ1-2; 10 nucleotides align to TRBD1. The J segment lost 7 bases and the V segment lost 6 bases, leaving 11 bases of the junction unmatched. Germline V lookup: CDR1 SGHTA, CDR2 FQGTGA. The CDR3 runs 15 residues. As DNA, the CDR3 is TGTGCCAGCAGTTTTGAGGGACAGGGGCCCCGTGGCTACACCTTC. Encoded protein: CASSFEGQGPRGYTF. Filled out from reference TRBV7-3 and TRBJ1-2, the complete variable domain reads GAGVSQTPSNKVTEKGKYVELRCDPISGHTALYWYRQSLGQGPEFLIYFQGTGAADDSGLPNDRFFAVRPEGSVSTLKIQRTERGDSAVYLCASSFEGQGPRGYTFGSGTRLTVV.

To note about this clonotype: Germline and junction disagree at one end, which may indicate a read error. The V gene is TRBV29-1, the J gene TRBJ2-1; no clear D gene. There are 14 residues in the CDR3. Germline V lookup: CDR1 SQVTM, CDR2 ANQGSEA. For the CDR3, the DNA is TGCAGCGCCGAACTAATTTCCTCCTTCAATGAGCAGTTCTTC. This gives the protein CSAELISSFNEQFF.

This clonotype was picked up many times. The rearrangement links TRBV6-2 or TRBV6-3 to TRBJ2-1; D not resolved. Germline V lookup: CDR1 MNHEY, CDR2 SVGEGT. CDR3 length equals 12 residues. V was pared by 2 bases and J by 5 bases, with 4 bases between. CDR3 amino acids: CASSYLDNEQFF. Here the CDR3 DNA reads TGTGCCAGCAGTTACCTTGACAATGAGCAGTTCTTC.

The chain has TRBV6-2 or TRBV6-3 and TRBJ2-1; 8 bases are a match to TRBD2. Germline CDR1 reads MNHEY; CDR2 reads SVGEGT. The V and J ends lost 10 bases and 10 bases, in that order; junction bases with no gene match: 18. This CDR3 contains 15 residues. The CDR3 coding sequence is TGTGCCACACACCCGGGACTAGTGAGGGGGGGGGAGCAGTTCTTC. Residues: CATHPGLVRGGEQFF.

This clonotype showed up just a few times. The CDR3 sequence: CASSLREPGAQYF. CDR3 nucleotides: TGTGCCAGCAGCCTACGGGAGCCCGGGGCCCAGTACTTC. The chain couples TRBV7-9 to TRBJ2-5; tentatively, D is TRBD2 (6 bases). V was clipped by 5 bases and J by 9 bases, with 16 bases between them. From germline, CDR1 is SEHNR and CDR2 FQNEAQ (reference sequence). The CDR3 runs to 13 residues.

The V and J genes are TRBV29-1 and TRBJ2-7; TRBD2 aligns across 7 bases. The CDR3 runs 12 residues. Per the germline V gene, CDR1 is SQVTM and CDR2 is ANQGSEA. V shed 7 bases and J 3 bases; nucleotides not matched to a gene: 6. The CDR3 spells CSAAGRSYEQYF. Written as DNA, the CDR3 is TGCAGCGCGGCCGGGAGGAGCTACGAGCAGTACTTC.

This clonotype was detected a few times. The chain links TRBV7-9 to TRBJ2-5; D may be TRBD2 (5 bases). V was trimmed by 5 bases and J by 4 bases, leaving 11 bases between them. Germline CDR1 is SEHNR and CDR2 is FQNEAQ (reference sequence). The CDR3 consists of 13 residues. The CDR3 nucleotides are TGTGCCAGCAGCATTCTTGGAGGAGAGACCCAGTACTTC. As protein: CASSILGGETQYF.

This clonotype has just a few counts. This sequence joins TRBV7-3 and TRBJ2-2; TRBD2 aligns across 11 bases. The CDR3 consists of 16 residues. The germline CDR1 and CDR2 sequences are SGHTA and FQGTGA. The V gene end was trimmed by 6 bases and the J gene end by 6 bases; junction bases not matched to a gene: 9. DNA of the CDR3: TGTGCCAGCAGGCCAGCCGGGACTAGCGGTTCCGGGGAGCTGTTTTTT. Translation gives CASRPAGTSGSGELFF.

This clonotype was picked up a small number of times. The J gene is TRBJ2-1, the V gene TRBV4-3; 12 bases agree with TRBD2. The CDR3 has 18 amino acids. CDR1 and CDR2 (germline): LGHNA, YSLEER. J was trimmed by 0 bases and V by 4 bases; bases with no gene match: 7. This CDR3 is CASSRGTSGSNSYNEQFF. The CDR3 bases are TGCGCCAGCAGCCGCGGGACTAGCGGGTCAAACTCCTACAATGAGCAGTTCTTC.

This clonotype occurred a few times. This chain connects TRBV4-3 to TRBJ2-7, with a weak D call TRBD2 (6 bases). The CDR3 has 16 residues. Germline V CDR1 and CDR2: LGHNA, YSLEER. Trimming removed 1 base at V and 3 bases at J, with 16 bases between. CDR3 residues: CASSQVVRLDVYEQYF. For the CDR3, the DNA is TGCGCCAGCAGCCAAGTGGTCCGACTAGATGTCTACGAGCAGTACTTC.

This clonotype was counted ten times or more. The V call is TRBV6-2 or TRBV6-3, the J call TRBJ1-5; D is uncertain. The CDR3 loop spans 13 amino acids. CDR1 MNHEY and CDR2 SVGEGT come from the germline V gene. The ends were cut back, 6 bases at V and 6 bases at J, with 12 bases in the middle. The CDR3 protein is CASSNTLGQPQHF. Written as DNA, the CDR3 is TGTGCCAGCAGCAACACCCTCGGTCAGCCCCAGCATTTT.

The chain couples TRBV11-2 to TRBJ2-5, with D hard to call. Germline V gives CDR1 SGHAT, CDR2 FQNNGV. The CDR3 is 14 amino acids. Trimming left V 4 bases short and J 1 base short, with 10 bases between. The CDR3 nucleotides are TGTGCCAGCAGCTCCCAGAACCCCCAAGAGACCCAGTACTTC. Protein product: CASSSQNPQETQYF.

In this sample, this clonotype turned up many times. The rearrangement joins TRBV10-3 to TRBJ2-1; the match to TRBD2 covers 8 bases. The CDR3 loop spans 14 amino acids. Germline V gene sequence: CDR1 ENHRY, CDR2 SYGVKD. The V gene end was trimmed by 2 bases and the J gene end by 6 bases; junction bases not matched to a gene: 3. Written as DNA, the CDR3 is TGTGCCATCAGTGAGGGGACTAGGTCCAATGAGCAGTTCTTC. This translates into CAISEGTRSNEQFF.

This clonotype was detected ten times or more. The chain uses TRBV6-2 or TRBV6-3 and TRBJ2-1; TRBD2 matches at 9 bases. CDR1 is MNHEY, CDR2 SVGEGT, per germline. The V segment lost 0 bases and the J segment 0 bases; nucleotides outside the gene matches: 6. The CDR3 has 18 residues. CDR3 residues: CASSYSSREGLSYNEQFF. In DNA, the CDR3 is TGTGCCAGCAGTTACTCGTCGCGGGAGGGCCTCTCCTACAATGAGCAGTTCTTC.

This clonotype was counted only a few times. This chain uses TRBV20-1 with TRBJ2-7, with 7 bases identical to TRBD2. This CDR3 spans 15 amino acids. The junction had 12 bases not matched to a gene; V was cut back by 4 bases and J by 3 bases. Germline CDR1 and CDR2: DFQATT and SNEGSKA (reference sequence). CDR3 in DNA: TGCAGTGCTAAAGCTGGGGCGGGAGCAGACTACGAGCAGTACTTC. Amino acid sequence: CSAKAGAGADYEQYF.

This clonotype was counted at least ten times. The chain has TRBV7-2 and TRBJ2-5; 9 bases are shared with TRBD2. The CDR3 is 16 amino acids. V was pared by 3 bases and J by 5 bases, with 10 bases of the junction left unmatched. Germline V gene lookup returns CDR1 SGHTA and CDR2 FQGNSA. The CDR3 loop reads CASSLSRAGGAETQYF. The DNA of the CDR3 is TGTGCCAGCAGCTTGTCCCGCGCGGGAGGGGCGGAGACCCAGTACTTC.

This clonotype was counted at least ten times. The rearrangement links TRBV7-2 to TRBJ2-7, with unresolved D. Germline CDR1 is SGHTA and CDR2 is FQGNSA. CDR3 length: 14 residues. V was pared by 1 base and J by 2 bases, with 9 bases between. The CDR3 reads CASSLVSRTYEQYF. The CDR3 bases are TGTGCCAGCAGCTTAGTATCGCGAACCTACGAGCAGTACTTC.

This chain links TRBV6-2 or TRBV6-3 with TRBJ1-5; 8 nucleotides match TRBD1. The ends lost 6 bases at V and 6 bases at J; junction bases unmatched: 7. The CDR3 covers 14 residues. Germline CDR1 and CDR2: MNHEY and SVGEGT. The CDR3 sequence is CASRFTGGVQPQHF. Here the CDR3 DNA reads TGTGCCAGCAGGTTCACAGGGGGTGTTCAGCCCCAGCATTTT.

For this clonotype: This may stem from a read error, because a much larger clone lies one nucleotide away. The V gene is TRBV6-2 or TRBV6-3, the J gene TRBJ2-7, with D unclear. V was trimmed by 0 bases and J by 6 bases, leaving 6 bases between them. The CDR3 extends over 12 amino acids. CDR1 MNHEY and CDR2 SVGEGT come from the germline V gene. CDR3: CASSYSGSEQYF. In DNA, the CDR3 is TGTGCCAGCAGTTACTCCGGGTCCGAGCAGTACTTC.

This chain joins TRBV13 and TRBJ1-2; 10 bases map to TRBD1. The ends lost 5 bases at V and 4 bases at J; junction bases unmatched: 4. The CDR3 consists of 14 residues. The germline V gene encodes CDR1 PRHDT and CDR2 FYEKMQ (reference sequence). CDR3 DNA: TGTGCCAGCAGCCCCCGGACAGGGGGCTATGGCTACACCTTC. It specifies CASSPRTGGYGYTF.

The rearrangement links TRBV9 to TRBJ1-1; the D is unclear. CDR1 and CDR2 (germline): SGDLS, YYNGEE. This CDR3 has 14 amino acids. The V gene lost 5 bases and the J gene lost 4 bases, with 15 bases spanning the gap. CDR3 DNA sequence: TGTGCCAGCAGTGCCCCGGGAGGTGGCACTGAAGCTTTCTTT. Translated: CASSAPGGGTEAFF.

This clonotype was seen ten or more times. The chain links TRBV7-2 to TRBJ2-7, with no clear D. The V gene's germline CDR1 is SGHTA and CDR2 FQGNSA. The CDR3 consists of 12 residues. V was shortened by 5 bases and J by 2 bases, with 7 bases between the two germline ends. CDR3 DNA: TGTGCCAGCAGCCCCACGACCTACGAGCAGTACTTC. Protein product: CASSPTTYEQYF. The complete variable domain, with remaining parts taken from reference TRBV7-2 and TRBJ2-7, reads GAGVSQSPSNKVTEKGKDVELRCDPISGHTALYWYRQSLGQGLEFLIYFQGNSAPDKSGLPSDRFSAERTGGSVSTLTIQRTQQEDSAVYLCASSPTTYEQYFGPGTRLTVT.

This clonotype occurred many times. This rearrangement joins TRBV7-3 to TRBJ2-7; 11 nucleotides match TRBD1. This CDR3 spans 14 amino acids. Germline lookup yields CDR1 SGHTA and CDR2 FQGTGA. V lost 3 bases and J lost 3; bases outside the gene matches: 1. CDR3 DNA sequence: TGTGCCAGCAGCTTCGGGACAGGGGGCTACGAGCAGTACTTC. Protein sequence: CASSFGTGGYEQYF.